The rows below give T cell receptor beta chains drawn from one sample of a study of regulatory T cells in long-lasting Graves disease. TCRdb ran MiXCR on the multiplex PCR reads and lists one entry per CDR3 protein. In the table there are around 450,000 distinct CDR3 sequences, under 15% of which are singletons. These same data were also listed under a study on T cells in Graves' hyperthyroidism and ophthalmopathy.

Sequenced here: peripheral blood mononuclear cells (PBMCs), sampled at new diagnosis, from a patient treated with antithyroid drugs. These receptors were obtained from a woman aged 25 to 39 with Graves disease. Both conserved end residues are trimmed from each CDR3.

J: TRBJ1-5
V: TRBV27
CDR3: ASSWTVGSNQPQH

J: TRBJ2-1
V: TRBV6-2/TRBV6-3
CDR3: ASSYSASGNEQF

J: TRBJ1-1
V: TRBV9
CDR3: ASSVRAQNTEAF

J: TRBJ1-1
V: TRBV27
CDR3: ASNTLYTNTEAF

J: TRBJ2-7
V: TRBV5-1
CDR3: ASREAGASSYEQY

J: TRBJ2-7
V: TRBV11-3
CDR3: ASSHGLAGPGEQY

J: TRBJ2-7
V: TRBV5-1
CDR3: ASSLGAGTTFYEQY

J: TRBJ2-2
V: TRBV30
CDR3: AWGGRGHGELF

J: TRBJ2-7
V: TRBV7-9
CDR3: ASSLVNSGTSGTHEQY

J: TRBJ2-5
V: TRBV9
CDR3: ASSVAASGRQETQY

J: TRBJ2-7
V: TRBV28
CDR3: ASRLAGVVYEQY

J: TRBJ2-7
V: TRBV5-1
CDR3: ASSRGTMFRDSINYEQY

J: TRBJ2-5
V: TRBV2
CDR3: ASSEEGAGETQY

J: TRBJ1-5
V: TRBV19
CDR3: ASSRGQGIHSNQPQH

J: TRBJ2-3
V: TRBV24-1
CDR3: ATSDTLRREDADTQY

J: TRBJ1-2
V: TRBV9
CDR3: ASSGEAGYT

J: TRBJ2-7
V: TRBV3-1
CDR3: ASSQEFGGATYEQY

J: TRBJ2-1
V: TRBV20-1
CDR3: SARDSLYNEQF

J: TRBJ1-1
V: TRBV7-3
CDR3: ASSLPGQVSQEDNEAF

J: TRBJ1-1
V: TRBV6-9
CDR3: ASSYGRGNTEAF

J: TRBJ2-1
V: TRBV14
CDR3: ASSQGGRHEQF

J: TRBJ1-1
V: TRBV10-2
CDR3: ASSPVAGQIEAF

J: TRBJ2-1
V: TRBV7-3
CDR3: ASSLSTTGEQF

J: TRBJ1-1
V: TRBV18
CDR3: ASSPKRQSVMNTEAF

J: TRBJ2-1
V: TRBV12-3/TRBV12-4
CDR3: ASSPTSGRSYNEQF

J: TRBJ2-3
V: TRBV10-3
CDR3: AISTGTFNTQY

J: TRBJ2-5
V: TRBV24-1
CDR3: ATSDRRRYTETQY

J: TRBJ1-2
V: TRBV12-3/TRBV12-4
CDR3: ASTSQEIPGGYT

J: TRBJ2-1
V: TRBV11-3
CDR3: ASSLVAGAGNEQF

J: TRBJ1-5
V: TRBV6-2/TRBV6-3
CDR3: ASSSDRNSNQPQH

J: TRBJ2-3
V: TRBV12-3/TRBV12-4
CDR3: ASRPARRITDTQY

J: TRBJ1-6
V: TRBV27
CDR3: ASSRQRQDNSPLH

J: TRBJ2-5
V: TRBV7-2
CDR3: ASSLTRFRETQY

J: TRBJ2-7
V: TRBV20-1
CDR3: SAASHRGRSYEQY

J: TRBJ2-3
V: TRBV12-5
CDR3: ASGLLRDIKDTQY

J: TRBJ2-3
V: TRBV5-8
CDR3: ASSLAVAGGTDTQY

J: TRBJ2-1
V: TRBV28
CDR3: ASSLVLEEQF

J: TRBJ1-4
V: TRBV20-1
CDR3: SARATGATNEKLF

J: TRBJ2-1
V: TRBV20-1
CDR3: SALDREIRNEQF

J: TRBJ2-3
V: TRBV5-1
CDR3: ASSLRVAGVDTQY

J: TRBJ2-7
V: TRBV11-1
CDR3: ASSSRDTTYEQC

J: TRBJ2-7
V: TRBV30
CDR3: AWGQGLAGAEQY

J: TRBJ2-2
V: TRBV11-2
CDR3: ASSFGLAGGPPLDTGELF

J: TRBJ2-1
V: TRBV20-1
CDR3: SARGSRGSKGDNEQF

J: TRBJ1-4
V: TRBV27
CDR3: ASSFSLPGAPNEKLF

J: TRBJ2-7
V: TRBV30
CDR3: AWSVMLSGEQY

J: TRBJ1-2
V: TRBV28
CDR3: ASSDNGAYGYT

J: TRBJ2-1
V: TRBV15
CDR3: ATSAYNEQF

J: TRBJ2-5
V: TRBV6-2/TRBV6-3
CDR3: ASSPGRIRETQY

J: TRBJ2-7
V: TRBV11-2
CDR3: ASSSRQTYEQY

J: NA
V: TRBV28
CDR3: ASSPLASGSQETQY

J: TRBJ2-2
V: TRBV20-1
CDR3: SAKASFGELF

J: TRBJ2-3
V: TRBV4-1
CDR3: ASSQLAGGITDTQY

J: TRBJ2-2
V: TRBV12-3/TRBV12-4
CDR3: ASSIRQGVGTGELF

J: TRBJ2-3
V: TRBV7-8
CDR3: ASTLQGGTDTQY

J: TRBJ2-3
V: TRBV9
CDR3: ASTLGQGATDTQY

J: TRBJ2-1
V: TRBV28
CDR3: ASSLGGLRDNEQF

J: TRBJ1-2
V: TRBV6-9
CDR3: ASSYSLGTGYT